Each of the 2 T cell receptor beta chains below was sequenced from the same sample in a study of T-cell memory formation after mild COVID-19. TCRdb re-derived calls from the 5' RACE reads in MiXCR, one entry per CDR3 protein. This table has approximately 390,000 distinct CDR3 sequences, about 15% appearing once. The sequenced material came from PBMCs or a T cell subset sorted from them (not recorded which). These receptors originate from a man aged 18 to 30 who had mild COVID-19 (a few samples of this study predate the infection). Cell type and time point are not known.

This clonotype has only a few counts. CDR3 region: CASSQEGGSGYEQYV. CDR3 bases: TGCGCCAGCAGCCAAGAAGGGGGCTCGGGCTACGAGCAGTACGTC. This chain links TRBV4-1 with TRBJ2-7; 7 bases are a match to TRBD1. CDR1 is MGHRA, CDR2 YSYEKL, per germline. The CDR3 is 15 residues long. V shed 0 bases, J shed 3 bases, and the junction held 5 bases outside the gene matches.

This clonotype was observed once. The junction differs from germline at one of its ends, possibly a read error. The chain employs TRBV7-9 and TRBJ2-1; D may be TRBD1 (6 bases). The CDR3 runs to 15 residues. Germline V CDR1 and CDR2: SEHNR, FQNEAQ (reference sequence). CDR3 amino acids: CASSHPRDNYTEQFF. In DNA form, the CDR3 reads TGTGCCAGCAGTCACCCCCGGGACAATTACACTGAGCAGTTCTTC.